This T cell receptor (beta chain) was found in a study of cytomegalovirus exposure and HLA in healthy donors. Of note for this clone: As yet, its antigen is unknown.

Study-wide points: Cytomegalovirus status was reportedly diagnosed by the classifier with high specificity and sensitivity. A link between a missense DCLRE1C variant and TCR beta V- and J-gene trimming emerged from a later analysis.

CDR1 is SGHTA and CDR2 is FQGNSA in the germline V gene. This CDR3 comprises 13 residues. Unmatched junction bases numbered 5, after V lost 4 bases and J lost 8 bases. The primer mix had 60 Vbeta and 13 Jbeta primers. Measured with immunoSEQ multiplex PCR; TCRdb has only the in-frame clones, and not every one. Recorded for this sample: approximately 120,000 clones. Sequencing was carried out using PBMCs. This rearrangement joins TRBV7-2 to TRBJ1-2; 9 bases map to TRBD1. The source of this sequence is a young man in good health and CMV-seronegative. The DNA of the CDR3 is TGTGCCAGCAGCTCTAGGACAGGGGCGGGCTACACCTTC. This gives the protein CASSSRTGAGYTF.